Each of the 12 T cell receptor beta chains below was sequenced from the same sample in a study of T cell responses to AZD1222 COVID-19 vaccine. The table came from immunoSEQ multiplex PCR; TCRdb's copy has only in-frame clones and leaves some out. This table has 100,000 to 110,000 clones, approximately 87% appearing once. Sequencing was performed on peripheral blood, taken on day 0 of AZD1222 vaccination. The receptors derive from an adult in good health.

V and J are TRBV10-3 and TRBJ2-7; D may be TRBD1 (6 bases). This CDR3 region has 15 residues. V lost 3 bases and J lost 2, with 14 bases in between. Germline V gene data show CDR1 as ENHRY and CDR2 as SYGVKD. Written as DNA, the CDR3 is TGTGCCATCAGTGATTCCTATGGGACAACCTACGAGCAGTACTTC. This sequence encodes CAISDSYGTTYEQYF.

CDR3 residues: CASSDSAGTDTQYF. As DNA, the CDR3 is TGTGCCAGCAGCGACTCCGCAGGCACAGATACGCAGTATTTT. The chain has TRBV7-2 and TRBJ2-3; no firm D call. This CDR3 has 14 residues. Trimming shortened V by 5 bases and J by 1 base, and 10 bases separated the two germline ends. CDR1 is SGHTA, CDR2 FQGNSA, per germline.

The rearrangement links TRBV11-1 to TRBJ2-7; 8 nucleotides line up with TRBD1. The CDR3 runs to 15 residues. Germline V gene sequence: CDR1 SGHAT, CDR2 FQDESV (reference sequence). Germline trimming cut 5 bases from V and 0 bases from J; bases unmatched to any gene: 6. This CDR3 reads CASSPSGQASYEQYF. Here the CDR3 DNA reads TGTGCCAGCAGCCCCTCGGGACAGGCCTCCTACGAGCAGTACTTC. Drawing the rest from reference TRBV11-1 and TRBJ2-7, the complete variable domain is EAEVAQSPRYKITEKSQAVAFWCDPISGHATLYWYRQILGQGPELLVQFQDESVVDDSQLPKDRFSAERLKGVDSTLKIQPAELGDSAMYLCASSPSGQASYEQYFGPGTRLTVT.

This clone was observed once. This is likely a read error, given that the CDR3 carries no conserved phenylalanine or tryptophan at its end. This sequence joins TRBV5-1 and TRBJ1-2, with D tentatively TRBD1 (5 bases). Germline V gene data show CDR1 as SGHRS and CDR2 as YFSETQ. The germline V and J ends were trimmed by 2 bases and 3 bases, with 11 bases remaining between them. The CDR3 consists of 14 residues. The CDR3 is CASSFGRADYGYTS. In DNA form, the CDR3 reads TGCGCCAGCAGCTTCGGCAGGGCGGACTATGGCTACACCTCC.

The chain combines TRBV4-1 with TRBJ2-5; D gene ambiguous. This CDR3 is 14 amino acids long. Germline CDR1 and CDR2: MGHRA and YSYEKL. V shed 4 bases and J shed 3 bases, with 12 bases lying between them. The chain's CDR3 is CASSREGAKETQYF. The DNA of the CDR3 is TGCGCCAGCAGCCGCGAAGGAGCGAAAGAGACCCAGTACTTC.

The chain employs TRBV6-2 or TRBV6-3 and TRBJ1-2; 10 bases fit TRBD1. CDR3 length equals 15 residues. Germline lookup yields CDR1 MNHEY and CDR2 SVGEGT. The J segment lost 3 bases and the V segment lost 5 bases, leaving 6 bases of the junction unmatched. The CDR3 loop reads CASSTRDRGDYGYTF. The CDR3 DNA is TGTGCCAGCAGTACCCGGGACAGGGGCGACTATGGCTACACCTTC.

The chain links TRBV10-3 to TRBJ1-4, with TRBD1 as a possible D gene (6 bases). The CDR3 has 12 amino acids. Between the trimmed V and J ends, which lost 10 bases and 3 bases, there was a span of 9 bases. Germline V gene lookup returns CDR1 ENHRY and CDR2 SYGVKD. CDR3 in DNA: TGTGCCACCGGACAGCCTAATGAAAAACTGTTTTTT. It yields the protein CATGQPNEKLFF.

This rearrangement joins TRBV12-3 or TRBV12-4 to TRBJ1-5; a possible D gene is TRBD1 (6 bases). The length of the CDR3 is 13 residues. With 5 bases removed from V and 5 bases from J, the gap between germline ends came to 10 bases. DNA of the CDR3: TGTGCCAGCAGTCAGGGGCTCTATCAGCCCCAGCATTTT. Translated: CASSQGLYQPQHF.

This chain connects TRBV6-6 to TRBJ2-1; D is possibly TRBD2 (6 bases). CDR1 is MNHNY, CDR2 SVGAGI, per germline (reference sequence). The ends were cut back, 6 bases at V and 13 bases at J, with 16 bases in the middle. CDR3 size: 12 residues. The CDR3 nucleotides are TGTGCCAGCAGGAGACCGGGAGACAATCAGTTCTTC. Translating it yields CASRRPGDNQFF.

This chain links TRBV5-1 with TRBJ1-3; D uncertain. CDR1 and CDR2 (germline): SGHRS, YFSETQ. V was pared by 1 base and J by 0 bases, with 14 bases between. This CDR3 is built from 17 residues. CDR3: CASSLMGEPPSGNTIYF. The DNA for the CDR3 is TGCGCCAGCAGCTTGATGGGTGAACCGCCCTCTGGAAACACCATATATTTT.

This clone showed up just a few times. The genes are TRBV24-1 and TRBJ2-5; D gene unclear. V was shortened by 4 bases and J by 3 bases, with 5 bases between the two germline ends. Germline CDR1 reads KGHDR; CDR2 reads SFDVKD. This CDR3 comprises 12 residues. The CDR3 reads CATSDAKETQYF. In DNA form, the CDR3 reads TGTGCCACCAGTGACGCCAAAGAGACCCAGTACTTC.

This clone was seen only a few times. This chain links TRBV27 with TRBJ1-3; D is uncertain. CDR3 length: 13 amino acids. CDR1 and CDR2 (germline): MNHEY, SMNVEV (reference sequence). V shed 3 bases and J shed 2 bases, with 5 bases lying between them. The CDR3 DNA is TGTGCCAGCAGTTTGGGAGCTGGAAACACCATATATTTT. Amino acids: CASSLGAGNTIYF.